The clone carrying this T cell receptor (beta chain) occurred once. The germline gene is not matched at one end of the junction; a read error may be the cause. This sample stems from a study of cytomegalovirus exposure and HLA in healthy donors. The germline CDR1 and CDR2 sequences are SGDLS and YYNGEE. This CDR3 contains 16 residues. PCR employed 60 Vbeta and 13 Jbeta primers. Assay: immunoSEQ multiplex PCR; the TCRdb copy retains only in-frame clones and omits some. The sample holds over 150,000 clones, 83% seen once. The chain couples TRBV9 to TRBJ2-7, with D perhaps matching TRBD1 (7 bases). Specimen: PBMCs. The source is a man in his fifties in good health and CMV-seronegative. CDR3 amino acids: CASSPGLTVSSGGWVF. The DNA for the CDR3 is TGTGCCAGCAGCCCCGGGTTGACAGTGTCCTCAGGGGGGTGGGTCTTC.